This T cell receptor (beta chain) was captured by sequencing in a study of blood T cell repertoires in COVID-19. This clone came up once. Only in-frame clones appear in the TCRdb table, and some are missing; sequencing was by immunoSEQ multiplex PCR. This sample has roughly 250,000 clones, with around 90% found just once. The receptor's source is a woman aged 40 to 50 with acute or convalescent COVID-19. Sequencing used peripheral blood.

The CDR3 DNA reads as TGCGCCAGCAGTGAGCGGGGTTCCCAAGAGACCCAGTACTTC. Translation: CASSERGSQETQYF. The chain links TRBV10-1 to TRBJ2-5; a possible D gene is TRBD2 (5 bases). Germline V gene sequence: CDR1 WNHNN, CDR2 SYGVQD (reference sequence). V lost 2 bases, J lost 1 base, and 8 bases lay in between. This CDR3 is 14 amino acids long.